This TCR beta chain stems from a study of Ad26.COV2.S vaccination and SARS-CoV-2 variants. Treatment of the sample: roughly 18 received Ad26.COV2.S at low or high dose, single or two shots; about 5 received placebo; per-sample allocation not given. Day 63 following the first vaccine or placebo injection was when the samples were taken. This CDR3 has 14 residues. The junction had 9 bases not matched to a gene; V was cut back by 6 bases and J by 8 bases. Germline loops: CDR1 SNHLY, CDR2 FYNNEI. Broader study findings: Reported findings describe substantial breadth in spike-specific CD8+ and CD4+ T cell responses following vaccination.

The assay was immunoSEQ multiplex PCR, and TCRdb's table has in-frame clones only and misses some. This sample has roughly 400,000 clones, with less than 95% found just once. Comments on this clone: Its antigen is currently unknown.

The receptor was isolated from a person aged 18 to 59 who received the Ad26.COV2.S COVID-19 vaccine or a placebo. The material sequenced was peripheral blood, taken in a trial of Ad26.COV2.S vaccine versus placebo. This chain joins TRBV2 and TRBJ1-4, with 7 bases that match TRBD1. The CDR3 nucleotides are TGTGCCAGCAGGAGGACAGGCACACAAGAAAAACTGTTTTTT. It is translated as CASRRTGTQEKLFF.